The next 25 T cell receptor beta chains were all read from a single sample in a study of Graves' ophthalmopathy and Graves' hyperthyroidism. TCR beta CDR3 amplification used RNA transcripts. HTBI primers primed a first-round RT-PCR, and a second-round multiplex PCR followed. TCRdb recomputed calls from the multiplex PCR reads with MiXCR, one row per CDR3 protein. The sample lists approximately 380,000 distinct CDR3 sequences; under 25% were seen once. Specimen: peripheral blood. Receptors originate from a woman under 30 with stable Graves' hyperthyroidism.

This clonotype was found many times. This chain joins TRBV12-3 or TRBV12-4 and TRBJ1-2; D is ambiguous. The CDR3 extends over 15 amino acids. V lost 2 bases and J lost 8, with 18 bases in between. CDR3 sequence reads: CASSLRWGTMEGYTF. CDR3 DNA: TGTGCCAGCAGTTTACGATGGGGAACTATGGAGGGCTACACCTTC.

This clonotype was seen many times. The chain joins TRBV7-9 to TRBJ1-1; TRBD1 is a possible D gene (6 bases). The CDR3 totals 14 residues. Per the germline V gene, CDR1 is SEHNR and CDR2 is FQNEAQ (reference sequence). The germline V and J ends were trimmed by 5 bases and 1 base, with 11 bases remaining between them. This CDR3 reads CASSTTGGNTEAFF. The DNA of the CDR3 is TGTGCCAGCAGCACGACAGGTGGGAACACTGAAGCTTTCTTT.

This clonotype occurred a few times. The chain has TRBV5-8 and TRBJ2-7; 7 positions agree with TRBD1. V lost 3 bases and J lost 2; bases outside the gene matches: 5. The germline gives CDR1 SGHTS, CDR2 YDEGEE. There are 14 residues in the CDR3. The CDR3 reads CASSSYGTAYEQYF. CDR3 bases: TGTGCCAGCAGCTCATACGGGACAGCCTACGAGCAGTACTTC.

This clonotype has at least ten counts. The gene calls are TRBV20-1 and TRBJ2-7, with 7 bases that match TRBD1. This CDR3 has 13 residues. Germline V gene sequence: CDR1 DFQATT, CDR2 SNEGSKA (reference sequence). Germline trimming cut 5 bases from V and 3 bases from J; bases unmatched to any gene: 7. The CDR3 DNA sequence: TGCAGTGCTGAAACCCAGGGGGTCTACGAGCAGTACTTC. Encoded protein: CSAETQGVYEQYF.

The chain carries TRBV30 and TRBJ1-5, with a tentative D call TRBD1 (6 bases). The V and J ends lost 2 bases and 3 bases respectively, with 8 bases between them. The CDR3 consists of 13 residues. The V gene's germline CDR1 is GTSNPN and CDR2 SVGIG (reference sequence). DNA for the CDR3: TGTGCCTGGAGTCGGGGGCCCAATCAGCCCCAGCATTTT. This gives the protein CAWSRGPNQPQHF. The full variable domain, its missing parts supplied by reference TRBV30 and TRBJ1-5, is SQTIHQWPATLVQPVGSPLSLECTVEGTSNPNLYWYRQAAGRGLQLLFYSVGIGQISSEVPQNLSASRPQDRQFILSSKKLLLSDSGFYLCAWSRGPNQPQHFGDGTRLSIL.

This clonotype has a count of ten or more. The V call is TRBV6-1, the J call TRBJ1-6; the D gene is possibly TRBD1 (5 bases). CDR1 and CDR2 from the germline V gene are MNHNS and SASEGT. This CDR3 has 18 amino acids. V was trimmed by 6 bases and J by 5 bases, leaving 23 bases between them. The CDR3 region has the DNA TGTGCCAGCAGCAAGACTGGGGGGGTTGGGCTGGATAATTCACCCCTCCACTTT. The encoded protein is CASSKTGGVGLDNSPLHF.

The sample holds a few counts of this clonotype. The rearrangement joins TRBV4-1 to TRBJ2-4; 7 positions agree with TRBD2. V trimming: 0 bases; J trimming: 0 bases; junction bases outside the gene matches: 14. CDR3 length: 20 amino acids. Germline assignment: CDR1 MGHRA and CDR2 YSYEKL. For the CDR3, the DNA is TGCGCCAGCAGCCAAGATATATCTAGCGGTCTTCACCTAGCCAAAAACATTCAGTACTTC. Its protein is CASSQDISSGLHLAKNIQYF.

This clonotype was observed at least ten times. This chain uses TRBV5-1 with TRBJ1-5, with D maybe TRBD1 (6 bases). Trimming cost V 3 bases and J 9 bases, with 16 bases left between them. The CDR3 covers 14 residues. Per the germline V gene, CDR1 is SGHRS and CDR2 is YFSETQ. CDR3 loop: CASSSGQPRGPQHF. DNA of the CDR3: TGCGCCAGCAGCTCGGGACAACCCCGGGGGCCCCAGCATTTT.

The rearrangement uses TRBV2 and TRBJ1-2; 8 bases fit TRBD1. With V trimmed by 2 bases and J by 2 bases, 10 bases remained unmatched. Germline V lookup: CDR1 SNHLY, CDR2 FYNNEI. The CDR3 has 17 amino acids. The CDR3, as DNA: TGTGCCAGCAGTGAAACCCGGCGGACAGGGCCGAACTATGGCTACACCTTC. It specifies CASSETRRTGPNYGYTF.

This chain connects TRBV10-1 to TRBJ1-4, with no clear D. This CDR3 spans 11 amino acids. V dropped 5 bases and J dropped 4 bases, with 2 bases sitting between them. Germline CDR1 and CDR2: WNHNN and SYGVQD (reference sequence). In DNA form, the CDR3 reads TGCGCCAGCAGTTATAATGAAAAACTGTTTTTT. Translation gives CASSYNEKLFF.

The chain is built from TRBV6-1 and TRBJ2-7; D call uncertain. Germline V gives CDR1 MNHNS, CDR2 SASEGT. V was shortened by 1 base and J by 4 bases, with 17 bases between the two germline ends. The CDR3 runs 16 residues. The CDR3 DNA follows: TGTGCCAGCAGTGAAGGAGGCGATCCAGGCGGATACGAGCAGTACTTC. Amino acid sequence: CASSEGGDPGGYEQYF.

The chain links TRBV25-1 to TRBJ2-4; D possibly matches TRBD1 or TRBD2 (5 bases each). The DNA end lines up better with TRBJ2-5; the J call may be wrong. Germline V gene data show CDR1 as MGHDK and CDR2 as SYGVNS. The CDR3 sequence is 15 residues long. CDR3 sequence (DNA): TGTGCCAGCAGTGAAGACGGGGCCGCATGGGAGACCCAGTACTTC. Amino acids: CASSEDGAAWETQYF.

This clonotype was picked up many times. The CDR3 spells CASKTGLEGPYEQYF. CDR3 coding DNA: TGTGCCAGCAAAACGGGACTAGAAGGGCCCTACGAGCAGTACTTC. V and J are TRBV6-2 or TRBV6-3 and TRBJ2-7; TRBD2 matches 8 bases. Germline lookup yields CDR1 MNHEY and CDR2 SVGEGT. With V trimmed by 7 bases and J by 2 bases, 10 bases remained unmatched. The CDR3 has 15 amino acids.

This clonotype was detected ten times or more. The chain uses TRBV20-1 and TRBJ2-7; TRBD2 might be the D (6 bases). V was trimmed by 6 bases and J by 1 base, leaving 19 bases between them. Germline V gene sequence: CDR1 DFQATT, CDR2 SNEGSKA (reference sequence). The CDR3 has 15 amino acids. CDR3 sequence: CSAHSPRDGSYEQYF. The CDR3 nucleotides are TGCAGTGCCCACAGTCCGCGGGATGGTTCCTACGAGCAGTACTTC.

This sequence joins TRBV6-5 and TRBJ1-2; 8 bases map to TRBD1. The V gene's germline CDR1 is MNHEY and CDR2 SVGAGI. CDR3 size: 16 residues. The V and J ends lost 4 bases and 3 bases, in that order; junction bases with no gene match: 10. Written as DNA, the CDR3 is TGTGCCAGCAGTTCGGACAGGGATCGATCGGACTATGGCTACACCTTC. It codes for CASSSDRDRSDYGYTF.

This clonotype was seen at least ten times. The rearrangement links TRBV6-1 to TRBJ1-1, with D maybe TRBD1 (5 bases). The CDR3 runs 12 residues. Trimming took off 7 bases at V and 10 bases at J, with 16 bases between the two ends. Per the germline V gene, CDR1 is MNHNS and CDR2 is SASEGT. CDR3 nucleotides: TGTGCCAGCATTGACAGCATTTTGAGAGCTTTCTTT. This encodes CASIDSILRAFF.

In this sample, this clonotype turned up a few times. The chain joins TRBV18 to TRBJ1-1; 7 bases align to TRBD1. The V segment lost 4 bases and the J segment 13 bases; nucleotides outside the gene matches: 18. This CDR3 comprises 15 residues. Germline V gene sequence: CDR1 KGHSH, CDR2 LQKENI. The chain's CDR3 is CASSRNEKPTGWDFF. CDR3 DNA sequence: TGTGCCAGCTCACGAAACGAGAAGCCGACAGGGTGGGATTTCTTT.

This clonotype was seen at least ten times. The J gene is TRBJ1-2, the V gene TRBV14, with 8 bases fitting TRBD1. V lost 4 bases to trimming and J lost 8 bases; unmatched junction nucleotides: 9. This CDR3 contains 14 residues. CDR1 and CDR2 from the germline V gene are SGHDN and FVKESK. In DNA form, the CDR3 reads TGTGCCAGCAGCCTTCGGGGACAGGCTCTAGGCTACACCTTC. This sequence encodes CASSLRGQALGYTF.

This clonotype was recorded at least ten times. The gene calls are TRBV27 and TRBJ1-2, with a possible D match to TRBD1 (6 bases). V lost 5 bases, J lost 0 bases, and 10 bases lay in between. Germline V lookup: CDR1 MNHEY, CDR2 SMNVEV (reference sequence). This CDR3 has 14 amino acids. CDR3 protein: CASSTNRANYGYTF. In DNA form, the CDR3 reads TGTGCCAGCAGTACCAACAGGGCTAACTATGGCTACACCTTC.

The gene calls are TRBV18 and TRBJ2-2; D not resolved. The V gene's germline CDR1 is KGHSH and CDR2 LQKENI. The CDR3 has 14 amino acids. The germline V and J ends were trimmed by 3 bases and 4 bases, with 9 bases remaining between them. This CDR3 is CASSPGRITGELFF. CDR3 bases: TGTGCCAGCTCACCGGGAAGGATCACCGGGGAGCTGTTTTTT.

This chain joins TRBV4-1 and TRBJ1-2; possible D gene TRBD1, 5 bases. The germline V gene encodes CDR1 MGHRA and CDR2 YSYEKL. Deletions cut 0 bases from V and 2 bases from J, with 10 bases between. This CDR3 spans 15 amino acids. The chain's CDR3 is CASSQEGLFNYGYTF. As DNA, the CDR3 is TGCGCCAGCAGCCAAGAGGGACTTTTCAACTATGGCTACACCTTC.

This clonotype was detected many times. This chain connects TRBV5-8 to TRBJ1-6; no reliable D call. The CDR3 totals 12 residues. Between the trimmed V and J ends, which lost 2 bases and 14 bases, there was a span of 11 bases. Germline lookup yields CDR1 SGHTS and CDR2 YDEGEE. The CDR3 DNA reads as TGTGCCAGCAGCTTCCACGGTCAAGCCCTCCACTTT. Protein sequence: CASSFHGQALHF.

This clonotype was recorded at least ten times. The CDR3: CATSDGTADEQYF. For the CDR3, the DNA is TGTGCCACCAGTGATGGGACAGCCGACGAGCAGTACTTC. The genes are TRBV24-1 and TRBJ2-7; 7 bases agree with TRBD1. Germline CDR1 KGHDR, CDR2 SFDVKD. The CDR3 spans 13 residues. The V segment lost 3 bases and the J segment 5 bases; nucleotides outside the gene matches: 3.

In this sample, this clonotype turned up many times. The DNA of the CDR3 is TGTGCCAGCAGTTACCGGACCTCCTACGAGCAGTACTTC. This encodes CASSYRTSYEQYF. The rearrangement links TRBV6-2 or TRBV6-3 to TRBJ2-7; D uncertain. The CDR3 is 13 residues long. Trimming took 2 bases from V and 0 from J, leaving 5 bases between them. CDR1 is MNHEY, CDR2 SVGEGT, per germline.

The gene calls are TRBV5-1 and TRBJ1-6, with D maybe TRBD1 (5 bases). Trimming shortened V by 3 bases and J by 3 bases, and 16 bases separated the two germline ends. Germline CDR1 and CDR2: SGHRS and YFSETQ. The CDR3 length is 17 residues. The CDR3, as DNA: TGCGCCAGCAGCTATAACAAAGGGGTCGGCTATAATTCACCCCTCCACTTT. Translated: CASSYNKGVGYNSPLHF.